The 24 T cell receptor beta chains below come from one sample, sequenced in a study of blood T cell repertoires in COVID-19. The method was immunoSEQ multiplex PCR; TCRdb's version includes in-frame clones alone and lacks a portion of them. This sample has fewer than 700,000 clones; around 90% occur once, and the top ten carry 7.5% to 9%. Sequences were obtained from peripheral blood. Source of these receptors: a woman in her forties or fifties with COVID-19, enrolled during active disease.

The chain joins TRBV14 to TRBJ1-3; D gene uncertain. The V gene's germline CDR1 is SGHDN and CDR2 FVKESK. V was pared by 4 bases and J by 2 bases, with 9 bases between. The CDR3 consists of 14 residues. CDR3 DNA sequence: TGTGCCAGCAGCCTCCCCGAGGCTGGAAACACCATATATTTT. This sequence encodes CASSLPEAGNTIYF.

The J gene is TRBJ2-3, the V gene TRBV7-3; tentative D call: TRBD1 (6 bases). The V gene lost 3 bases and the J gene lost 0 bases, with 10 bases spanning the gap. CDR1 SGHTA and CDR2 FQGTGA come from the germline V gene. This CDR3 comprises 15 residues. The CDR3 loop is CASSLSRGSTDTQYF. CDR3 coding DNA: TGTGCCAGCAGCTTGTCCAGGGGTAGCACAGATACGCAGTATTTT.

The CDR3 bases are TGTGCCAGCAGCGCGTCCGCCGGGACAGGTTCCTACGAGCAGTACTTC. Residues: CASSASAGTGSYEQYF. This sequence joins TRBV5-4 and TRBJ2-7; TRBD1 aligns across 8 bases. The CDR3 is 16 residues long. CDR1 is SGHNT and CDR2 is YYREEE in the germline V gene (reference sequence). V shed 4 bases, J shed 1 base, and the junction held 10 bases outside the gene matches. Variable domain in full (rest from reference TRBV5-4 and TRBJ2-7): ETGVTQSPTHLIKTRGQQVTLRCSSQSGHNTVSWYQQALGQGPQFIFQYYREEENGRGNFPPRFSGLQFPNYSSELNVNALELDDSALYLCASSASAGTGSYEQYFGPGTRLTVT.

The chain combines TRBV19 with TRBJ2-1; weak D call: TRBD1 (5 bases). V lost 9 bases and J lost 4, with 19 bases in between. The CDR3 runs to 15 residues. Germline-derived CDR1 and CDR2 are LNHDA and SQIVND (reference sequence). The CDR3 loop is CASISEGAGYNEQFF. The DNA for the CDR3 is TGTGCCAGCATAAGTGAAGGGGCCGGTTACAATGAGCAGTTCTTC. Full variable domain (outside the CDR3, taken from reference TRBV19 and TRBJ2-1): DGGITQSPKYLFRKEGQNVTLSCEQNLNHDAMYWYRQDPGQGLRLIYYSQIVNDFQKGDIAEGYSVSREKKESFPLTVTSAQKNPTAFYLCASISEGAGYNEQFFGPGTRLTVL.

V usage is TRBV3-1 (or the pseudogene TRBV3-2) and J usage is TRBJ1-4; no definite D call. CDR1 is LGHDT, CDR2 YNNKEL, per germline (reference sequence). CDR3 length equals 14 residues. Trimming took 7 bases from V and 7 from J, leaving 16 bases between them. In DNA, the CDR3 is TGTGCCAGCACCCTCGACCCGGGGAGTGAAAAACTGTTTTTT. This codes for CASTLDPGSEKLFF.

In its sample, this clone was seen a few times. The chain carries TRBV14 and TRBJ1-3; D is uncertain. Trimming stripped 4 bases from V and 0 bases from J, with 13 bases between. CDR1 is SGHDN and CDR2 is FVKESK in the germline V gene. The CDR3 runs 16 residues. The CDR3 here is CASSRSGGSSGNTIYF. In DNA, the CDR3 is TGTGCCAGCAGCCGTAGCGGAGGGAGCTCTGGAAACACCATATATTTT.

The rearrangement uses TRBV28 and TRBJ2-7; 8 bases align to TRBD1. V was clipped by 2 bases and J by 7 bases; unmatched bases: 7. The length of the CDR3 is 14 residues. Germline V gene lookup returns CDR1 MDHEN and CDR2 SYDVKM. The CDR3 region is CASSLRTGLEEQYF. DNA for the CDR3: TGTGCCAGCAGTTTACGGACAGGGTTGGAAGAGCAGTACTTC.

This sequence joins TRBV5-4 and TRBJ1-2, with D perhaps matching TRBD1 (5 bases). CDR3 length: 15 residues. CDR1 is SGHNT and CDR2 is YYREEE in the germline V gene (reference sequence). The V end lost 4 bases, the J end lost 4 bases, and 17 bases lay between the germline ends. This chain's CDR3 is CASSPGLSLGYGYTF. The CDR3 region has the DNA TGTGCCAGCAGCCCGGGACTGTCCCTAGGCTATGGCTACACCTTC. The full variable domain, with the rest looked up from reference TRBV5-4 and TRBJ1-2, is ETGVTQSPTHLIKTRGQQVTLRCSSQSGHNTVSWYQQALGQGPQFIFQYYREEENGRGNFPPRFSGLQFPNYSSELNVNALELDDSALYLCASSPGLSLGYGYTFGSGTRLTVV.

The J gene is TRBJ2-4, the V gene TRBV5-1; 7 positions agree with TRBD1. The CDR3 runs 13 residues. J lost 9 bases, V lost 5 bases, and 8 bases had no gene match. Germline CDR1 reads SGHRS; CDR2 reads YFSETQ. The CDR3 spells CASRGTDPRIQYF. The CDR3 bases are TGCGCCAGCAGAGGGACAGATCCTCGCATTCAGTACTTC.

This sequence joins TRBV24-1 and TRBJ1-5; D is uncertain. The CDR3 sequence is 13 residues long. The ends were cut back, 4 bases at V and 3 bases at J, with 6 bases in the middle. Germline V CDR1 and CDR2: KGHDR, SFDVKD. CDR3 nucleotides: TGTGCCACCAGTGAAGCCTCCAATCAGCCCCAGCATTTT. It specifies CATSEASNQPQHF.

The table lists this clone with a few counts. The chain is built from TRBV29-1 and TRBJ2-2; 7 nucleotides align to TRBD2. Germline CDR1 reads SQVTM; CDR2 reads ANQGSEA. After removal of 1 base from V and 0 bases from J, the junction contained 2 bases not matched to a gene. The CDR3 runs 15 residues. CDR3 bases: TGCAGCGTTGAAGCGGGGGGACCGAACACCGGGGAGCTGTTTTTT. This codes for CSVEAGGPNTGELFF.

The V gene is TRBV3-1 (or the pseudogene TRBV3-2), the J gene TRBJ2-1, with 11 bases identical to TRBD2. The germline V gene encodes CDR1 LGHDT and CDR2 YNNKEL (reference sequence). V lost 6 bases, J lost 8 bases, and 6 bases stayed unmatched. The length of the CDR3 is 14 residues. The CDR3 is CASSSTSGEDEQFF. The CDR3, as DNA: TGTGCCAGCAGTTCGACTAGCGGGGAAGATGAGCAGTTCTTC.

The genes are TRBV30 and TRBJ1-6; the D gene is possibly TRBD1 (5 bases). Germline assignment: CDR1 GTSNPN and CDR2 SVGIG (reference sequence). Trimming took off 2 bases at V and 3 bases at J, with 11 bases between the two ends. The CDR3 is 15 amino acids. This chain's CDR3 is CAWSTGDLYNSPLHF. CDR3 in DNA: TGTGCCTGGAGTACGGGGGATCTCTATAATTCACCCCTCCACTTT.

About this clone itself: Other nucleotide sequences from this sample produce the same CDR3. CDR3 DNA sequence: TGCGCCAGCAGCTTGGCGGGGGTCCCCTACGAGCAGTACTTC. Its protein product is CASSLAGVPYEQYF. The chain joins TRBV5-1 to TRBJ2-7; tentative D call: TRBD2 (6 bases). Germline CDR1 is SGHRS and CDR2 is YFSETQ. This CDR3 is 14 amino acids long. The V and J ends lost 0 bases and 2 bases respectively, with 9 bases between them.

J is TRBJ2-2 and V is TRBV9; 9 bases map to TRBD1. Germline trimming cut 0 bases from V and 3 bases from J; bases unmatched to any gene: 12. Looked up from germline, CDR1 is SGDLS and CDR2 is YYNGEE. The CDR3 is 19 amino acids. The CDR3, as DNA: TGTGCCAGCAGCGTAGGCGGGACAGGGCCGGCAGCGGACACCGGGGAGCTGTTTTTT. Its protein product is CASSVGGTGPAADTGELFF.

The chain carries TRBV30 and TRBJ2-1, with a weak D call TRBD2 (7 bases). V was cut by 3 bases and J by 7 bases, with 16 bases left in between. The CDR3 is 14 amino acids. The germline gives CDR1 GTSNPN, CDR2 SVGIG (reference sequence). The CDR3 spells CAWSRRGAWNEQFF. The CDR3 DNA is TGTGCCTGGAGCCGACGGGGGGCCTGGAATGAGCAGTTCTTC.

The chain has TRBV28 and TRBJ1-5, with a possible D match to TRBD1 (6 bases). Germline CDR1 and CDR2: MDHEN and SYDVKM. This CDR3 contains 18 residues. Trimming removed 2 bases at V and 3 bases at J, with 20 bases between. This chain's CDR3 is CASSLPQAGEEVNQPQHF. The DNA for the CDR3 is TGTGCCAGCAGTTTACCGCAGGCAGGGGAAGAGGTCAATCAGCCCCAGCATTTT.

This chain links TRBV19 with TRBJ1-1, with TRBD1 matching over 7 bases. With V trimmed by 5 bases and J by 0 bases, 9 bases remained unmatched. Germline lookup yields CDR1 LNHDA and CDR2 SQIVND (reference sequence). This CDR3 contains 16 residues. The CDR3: CASSPDRAQMNTEAFF. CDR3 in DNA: TGTGCCAGTAGTCCAGACAGGGCCCAAATGAACACTGAAGCTTTCTTT.

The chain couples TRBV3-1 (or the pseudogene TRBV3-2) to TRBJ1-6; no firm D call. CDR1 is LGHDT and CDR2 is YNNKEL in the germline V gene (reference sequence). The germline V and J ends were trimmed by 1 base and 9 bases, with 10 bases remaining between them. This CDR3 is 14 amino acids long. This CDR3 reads CASSQGGVGSPLHF. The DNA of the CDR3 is TGTGCCAGCAGCCAAGGAGGTGTGGGTTCACCCCTCCACTTT.

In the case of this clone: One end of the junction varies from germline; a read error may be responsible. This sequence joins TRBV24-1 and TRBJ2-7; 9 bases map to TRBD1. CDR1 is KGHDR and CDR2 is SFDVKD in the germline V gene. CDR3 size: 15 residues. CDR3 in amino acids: CATRGNRGPPYQQYF. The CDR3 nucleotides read TGTGCCACCAGGGGAAACAGGGGGCCCCCCTACCAGCAGTACTTC.

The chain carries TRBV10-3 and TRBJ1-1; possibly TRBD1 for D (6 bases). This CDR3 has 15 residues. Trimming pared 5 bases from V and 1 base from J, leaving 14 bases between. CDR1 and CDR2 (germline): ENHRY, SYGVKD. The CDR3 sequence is CAISTSGTSNTEAFF. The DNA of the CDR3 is TGTGCCATCAGTACATCCGGGACATCGAACACTGAAGCTTTCTTT.

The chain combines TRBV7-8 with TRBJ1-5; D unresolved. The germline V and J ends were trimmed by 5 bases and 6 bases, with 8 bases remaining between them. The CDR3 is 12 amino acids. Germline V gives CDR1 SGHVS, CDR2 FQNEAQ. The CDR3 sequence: CASSASGQPQHF. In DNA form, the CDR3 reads TGTGCCAGCAGCGCGTCTGGTCAGCCCCAGCATTTT.

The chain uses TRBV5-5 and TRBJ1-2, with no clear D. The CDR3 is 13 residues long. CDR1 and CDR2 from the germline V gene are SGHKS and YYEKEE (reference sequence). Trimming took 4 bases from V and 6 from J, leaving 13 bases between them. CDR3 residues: CASSRLGHDGYTF. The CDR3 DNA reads TGTGCCAGCAGCAGACTAGGGCACGATGGCTACACCTTC.

CDR3 in amino acids: CASRGAKGYTF. The CDR3 region has the DNA TGTGCCAGCAGGGGGGCGAAGGGCTACACCTTC. The chain employs TRBV25-1 and TRBJ1-2; D is perhaps TRBD1 (6 bases). The V end lost 6 bases, the J end lost 8 bases, and 10 bases lay between the germline ends. The germline CDR1 and CDR2 sequences are MGHDK and SYGVNS. The CDR3 loop spans 11 amino acids.